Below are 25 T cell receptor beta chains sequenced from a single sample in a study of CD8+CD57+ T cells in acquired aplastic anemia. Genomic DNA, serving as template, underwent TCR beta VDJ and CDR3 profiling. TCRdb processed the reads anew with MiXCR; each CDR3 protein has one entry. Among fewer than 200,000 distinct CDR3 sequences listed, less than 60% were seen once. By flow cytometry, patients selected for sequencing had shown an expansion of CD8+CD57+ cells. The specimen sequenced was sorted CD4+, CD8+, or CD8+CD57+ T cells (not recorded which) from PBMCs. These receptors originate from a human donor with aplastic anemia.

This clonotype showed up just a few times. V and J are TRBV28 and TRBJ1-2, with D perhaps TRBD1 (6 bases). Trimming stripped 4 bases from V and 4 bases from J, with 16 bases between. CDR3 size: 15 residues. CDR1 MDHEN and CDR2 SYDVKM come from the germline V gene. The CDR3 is CASSSAGGGSYGYTF. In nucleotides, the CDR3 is TGTGCCAGCAGTTCCGCCGGGGGCGGCAGCTATGGCTACACCTTC.

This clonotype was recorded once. Here the CDR3 reads CSARRMGNYGYTF. The CDR3 region has the DNA TGCAGTGCTAGGAGGATGGGAAACTATGGCTACACCTTC. The gene calls are TRBV20-1 and TRBJ1-2; no definite D call. V was trimmed by 3 bases and J by 2 bases, leaving 10 bases between them. The CDR3 is 13 amino acids. Germline V gives CDR1 DFQATT, CDR2 SNEGSKA (reference sequence).

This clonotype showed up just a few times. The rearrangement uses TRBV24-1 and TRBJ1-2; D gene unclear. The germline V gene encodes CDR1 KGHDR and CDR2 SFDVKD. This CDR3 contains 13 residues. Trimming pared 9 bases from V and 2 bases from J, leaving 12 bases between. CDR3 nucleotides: TGTGCCACCTCCAAGACCGCGAACTATGGCTACACCTTC. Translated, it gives CATSKTANYGYTF.

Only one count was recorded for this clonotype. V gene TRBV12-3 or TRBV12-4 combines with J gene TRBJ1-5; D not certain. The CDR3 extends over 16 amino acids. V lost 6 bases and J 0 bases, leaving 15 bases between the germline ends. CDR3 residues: CASSLGSTYSNQPQHF. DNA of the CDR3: TGTGCCAGCAGCCTGGGGTCCACGTATAGCAATCAGCCCCAGCATTTT.

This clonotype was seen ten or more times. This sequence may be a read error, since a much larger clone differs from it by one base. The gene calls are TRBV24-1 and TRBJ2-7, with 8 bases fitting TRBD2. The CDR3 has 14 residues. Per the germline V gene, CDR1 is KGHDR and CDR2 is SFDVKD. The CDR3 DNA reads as TGTGCCATCAGTGACCGGACTAGCACCTACGAGCAGTACTTC. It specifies CAISDRTSTYEQYF.

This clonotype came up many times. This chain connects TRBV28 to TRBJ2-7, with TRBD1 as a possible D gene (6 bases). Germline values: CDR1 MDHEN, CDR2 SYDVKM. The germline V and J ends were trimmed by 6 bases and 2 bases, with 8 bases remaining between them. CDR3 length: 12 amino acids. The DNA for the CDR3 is TGTGCCAGCAGAACAGGGACCTACGAGCAGTACTTC. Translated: CASRTGTYEQYF.

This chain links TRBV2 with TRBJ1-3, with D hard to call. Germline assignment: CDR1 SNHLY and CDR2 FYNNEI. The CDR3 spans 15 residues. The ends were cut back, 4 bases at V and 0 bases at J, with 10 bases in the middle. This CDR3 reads CASSGSFISGNTIYF. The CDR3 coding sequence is TGTGCCAGCAGTGGTAGCTTTATCTCTGGAAACACCATATATTTT.

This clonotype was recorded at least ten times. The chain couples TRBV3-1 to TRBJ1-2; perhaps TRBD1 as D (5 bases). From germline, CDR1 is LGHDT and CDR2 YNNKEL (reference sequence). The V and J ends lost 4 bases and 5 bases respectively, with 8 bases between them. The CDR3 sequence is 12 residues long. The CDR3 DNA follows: TGTGCCAGCAGCCGCGAGGGGTATGGCTACACCTTC. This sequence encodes CASSREGYGYTF.

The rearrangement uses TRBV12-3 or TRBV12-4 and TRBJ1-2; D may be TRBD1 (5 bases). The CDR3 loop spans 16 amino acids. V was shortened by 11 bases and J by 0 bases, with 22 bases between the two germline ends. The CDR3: CALTGWVTDSNYGYTF. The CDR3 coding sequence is TGTGCCCTTACCGGTTGGGTGACAGACTCTAACTATGGCTACACCTTC.

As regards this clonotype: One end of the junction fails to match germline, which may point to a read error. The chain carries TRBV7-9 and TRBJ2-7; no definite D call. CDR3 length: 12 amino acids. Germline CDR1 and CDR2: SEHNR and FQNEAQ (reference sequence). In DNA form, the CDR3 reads TGCGCCAGCAGCGATGGGGCCTACGAGCAGTACTTC. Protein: CASSDGAYEQYF.

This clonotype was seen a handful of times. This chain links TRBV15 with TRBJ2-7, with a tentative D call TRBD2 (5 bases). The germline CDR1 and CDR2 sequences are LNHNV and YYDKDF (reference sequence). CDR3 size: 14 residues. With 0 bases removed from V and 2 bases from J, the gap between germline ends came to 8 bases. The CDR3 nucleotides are TGTGCCACCAGCAGAGAGGCGGGCCCCTACGAGCAGTACTTC. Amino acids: CATSREAGPYEQYF.

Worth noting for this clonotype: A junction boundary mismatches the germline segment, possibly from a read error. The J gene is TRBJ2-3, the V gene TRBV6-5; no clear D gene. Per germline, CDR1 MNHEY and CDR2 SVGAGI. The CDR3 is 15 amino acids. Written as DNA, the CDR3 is TGTGCCAGCAGTTTGGGTAGAACCTACACAGATACGCAGTGTTTT. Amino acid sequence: CASSLGRTYTDTQCF.

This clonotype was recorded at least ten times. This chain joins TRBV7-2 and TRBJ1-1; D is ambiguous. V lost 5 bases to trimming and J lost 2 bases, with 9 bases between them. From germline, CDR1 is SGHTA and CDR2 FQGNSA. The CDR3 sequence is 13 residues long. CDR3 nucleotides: TGTGCCAGCAGCCCCCTTCGCAACACTGAAGCTTTCTTT. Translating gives CASSPLRNTEAFF. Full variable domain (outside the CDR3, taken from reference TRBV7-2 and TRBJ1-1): GAGVSQSPSNKVTEKGKDVELRCDPISGHTALYWYRQSLGQGLEFLIYFQGNSAPDKSGLPSDRFSAERTGGSVSTLTIQRTQQEDSAVYLCASSPLRNTEAFFGQGTRLTVV.

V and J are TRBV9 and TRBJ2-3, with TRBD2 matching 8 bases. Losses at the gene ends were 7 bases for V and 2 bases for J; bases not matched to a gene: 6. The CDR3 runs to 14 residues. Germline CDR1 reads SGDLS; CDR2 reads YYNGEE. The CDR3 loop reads CASAALAATDTQYF. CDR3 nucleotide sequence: TGTGCCAGCGCAGCACTAGCGGCCACAGATACGCAGTATTTT. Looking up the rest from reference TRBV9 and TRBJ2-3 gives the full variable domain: DSGVTQTPKHLITATGQRVTLRCSPRSGDLSVYWYQQSLDQGLQFLIQYYNGEERAKGNILERFSAQQFPDLHSELNLSSLELGDSALYFCASAALAATDTQYFGPGTRLTVL.

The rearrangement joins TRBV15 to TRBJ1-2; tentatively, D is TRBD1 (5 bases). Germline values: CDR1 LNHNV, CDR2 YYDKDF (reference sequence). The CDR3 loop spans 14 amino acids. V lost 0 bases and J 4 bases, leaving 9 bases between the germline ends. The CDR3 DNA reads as TGTGCCACCAGCAGAGAGCTGGGACCCTATGGCTACACCTTC. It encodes CATSRELGPYGYTF.

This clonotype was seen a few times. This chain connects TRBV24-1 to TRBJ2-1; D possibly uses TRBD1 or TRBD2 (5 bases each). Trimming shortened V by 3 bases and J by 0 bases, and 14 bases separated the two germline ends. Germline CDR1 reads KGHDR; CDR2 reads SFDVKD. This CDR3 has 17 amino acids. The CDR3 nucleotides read TGTGCCACCAGTGATCATTCGGGGCAAAGCTCCTACAATGAGCAGTTCTTC. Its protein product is CATSDHSGQSSYNEQFF.

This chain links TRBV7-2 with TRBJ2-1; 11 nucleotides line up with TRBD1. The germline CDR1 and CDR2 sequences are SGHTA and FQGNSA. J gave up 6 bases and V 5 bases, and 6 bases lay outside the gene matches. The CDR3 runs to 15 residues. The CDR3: CASSQGTGGGNEQFF. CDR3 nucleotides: TGTGCCAGCAGCCAAGGGACAGGGGGAGGCAATGAGCAGTTCTTC.

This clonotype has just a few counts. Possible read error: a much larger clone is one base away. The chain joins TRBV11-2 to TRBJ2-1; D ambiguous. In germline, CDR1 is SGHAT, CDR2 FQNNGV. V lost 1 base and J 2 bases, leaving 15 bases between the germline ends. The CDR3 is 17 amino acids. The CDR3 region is CASSLGPANAPYNEQFF. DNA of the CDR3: TGTGCCAGCAGCTTAGGACCCGCAAACGCGCCCTACAATGAGCAGTTCTTC.

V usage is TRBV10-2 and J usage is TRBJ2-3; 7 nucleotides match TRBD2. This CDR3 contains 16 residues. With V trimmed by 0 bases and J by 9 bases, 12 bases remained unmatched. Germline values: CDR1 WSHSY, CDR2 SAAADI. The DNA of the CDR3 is TGCGCCAGCAGTGAGTCGAGGGCTAGCGGCAAACGGACGCAGTATTTT. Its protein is CASSESRASGKRTQYF.

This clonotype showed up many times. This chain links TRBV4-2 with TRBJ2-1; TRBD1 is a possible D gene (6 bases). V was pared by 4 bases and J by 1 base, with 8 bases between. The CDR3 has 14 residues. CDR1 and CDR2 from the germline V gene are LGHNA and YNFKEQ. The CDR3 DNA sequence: TGTGCCAGCAGCCCCCAGGGGTCCTACAATGAGCAGTTCTTC. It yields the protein CASSPQGSYNEQFF.

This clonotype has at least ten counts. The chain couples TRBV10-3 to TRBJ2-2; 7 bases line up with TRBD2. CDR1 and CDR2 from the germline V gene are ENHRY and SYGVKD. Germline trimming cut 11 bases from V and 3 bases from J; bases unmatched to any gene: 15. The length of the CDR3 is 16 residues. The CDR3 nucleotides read TGTGCCGCCACTCGGCAGTCGGGAGGAGACACCGGGGAGCTGTTTTTT. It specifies CAATRQSGGDTGELFF.

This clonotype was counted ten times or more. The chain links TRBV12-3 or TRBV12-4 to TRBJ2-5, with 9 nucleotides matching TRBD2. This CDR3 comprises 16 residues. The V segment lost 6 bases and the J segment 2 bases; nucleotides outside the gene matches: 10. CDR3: CASSQISGGRQETQYF. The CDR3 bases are TGTGCCAGCAGCCAGATAAGCGGGGGGAGACAAGAGACCCAGTACTTC.

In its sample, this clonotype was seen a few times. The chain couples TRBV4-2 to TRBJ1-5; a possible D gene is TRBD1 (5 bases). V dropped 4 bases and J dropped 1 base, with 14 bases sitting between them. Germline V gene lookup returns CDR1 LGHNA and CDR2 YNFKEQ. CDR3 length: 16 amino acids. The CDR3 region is CASSPSGGGSNQPQHF. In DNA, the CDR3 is TGTGCCAGCAGCCCGAGTGGGGGGGGGAGCAATCAGCCCCAGCATTTT.

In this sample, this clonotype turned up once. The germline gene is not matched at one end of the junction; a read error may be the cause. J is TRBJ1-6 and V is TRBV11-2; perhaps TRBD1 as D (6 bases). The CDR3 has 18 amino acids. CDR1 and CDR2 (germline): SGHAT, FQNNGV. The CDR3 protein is CASSSVGHRSSYNSPLHF. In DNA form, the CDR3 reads TGTGCCAGCAGCTCAGTGGGACACCGGAGCTCCTATAATTCACCTCTCCACTTT.

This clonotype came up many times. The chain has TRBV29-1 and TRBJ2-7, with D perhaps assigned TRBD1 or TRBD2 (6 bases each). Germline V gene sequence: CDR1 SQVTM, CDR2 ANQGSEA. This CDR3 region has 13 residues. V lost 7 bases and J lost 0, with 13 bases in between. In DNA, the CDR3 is TGCAGCGCAGGGCGGGACAACTCCTACGAGCAGTACTTC. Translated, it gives CSAGRDNSYEQYF.